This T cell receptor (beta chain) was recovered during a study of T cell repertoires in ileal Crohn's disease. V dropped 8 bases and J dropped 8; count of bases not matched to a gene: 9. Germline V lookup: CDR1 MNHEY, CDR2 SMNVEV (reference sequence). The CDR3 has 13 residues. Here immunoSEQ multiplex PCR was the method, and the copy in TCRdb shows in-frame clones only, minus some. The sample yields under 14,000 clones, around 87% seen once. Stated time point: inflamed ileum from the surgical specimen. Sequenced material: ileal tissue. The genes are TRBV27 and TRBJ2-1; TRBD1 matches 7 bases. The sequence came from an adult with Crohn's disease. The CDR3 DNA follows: TGTGCCAGCGCCAGGGGGAGTCGCTATGAGCAGTTCTTC. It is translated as CASARGSRYEQFF.